The 20 T cell receptor beta chains listed next were all sequenced from one sample in a study of patients and donors after allogeneic stem cell transplantation. TCRdb re-called the RT-PCR reads through MiXCR, storing one row per CDR3 protein. The table lists about a million distinct CDR3 sequences, 15% to 20% of them singletons. Input material: blood, either unsorted or a sorted T cell fraction (not recorded which). The receptors were gathered from a human donor who was either an allogeneic HSCT recipient or a stem cell or donor lymphocyte infusion donor (not recorded which). It is not recorded whose cells these are; they may come from a transplant donor.

This clonotype was detected a few times. The V and J genes are TRBV6-1 and TRBJ1-1; 8 bases agree with TRBD1. V lost 4 bases, J lost 1 base, and 5 bases stayed unmatched. CDR3 length equals 15 residues. Germline V gene data show CDR1 as MNHNS and CDR2 as SASEGT. CDR3 nucleotide sequence: TGTGCCAGCAGTGGATGGACAGGGTGGAACACTGAAGCTTTCTTT. Translated, it gives CASSGWTGWNTEAFF.

This clonotype was recorded a few times. V and J are TRBV29-1 and TRBJ1-4; the match to TRBD1 covers 10 bases. Germline lookup yields CDR1 SQVTM and CDR2 ANQGSEA. V shed 5 bases and J 11 bases; nucleotides not matched to a gene: 5. This CDR3 region has 12 residues. This CDR3 reads CSVRTGGNKLFF. The CDR3 DNA is TGCAGCGTTAGGACAGGGGGGAATAAACTGTTTTTT. The full variable domain, completed using reference TRBV29-1 and TRBJ1-4, is SAVISQKPSRDICQRGTSLTIQCQVDSQVTMMFWYRQQPGQSLTLIATANQGSEATYESGFVIDKFPISRPNLTFSTLTVSNMSPEDSSIYLCSVRTGGNKLFFGSGTQLSVL.

The rearrangement joins TRBV20-1 to TRBJ1-6; D might be TRBD1 (5 bases). The CDR3 has 14 amino acids. Trimming stripped 3 bases from V and 9 bases from J, with 15 bases between. The germline V gene encodes CDR1 DFQATT and CDR2 SNEGSKA (reference sequence). CDR3 sequence reads: CSARVEGLSSPLHF. CDR3 coding DNA: TGCAGTGCTAGGGTAGAGGGGCTTAGTTCACCCCTCCACTTT.

This clonotype was detected a few times. This rearrangement joins TRBV20-1 to TRBJ2-1; TRBD2 matches at 10 bases. Germline CDR1 is DFQATT and CDR2 is SNEGSKA (reference sequence). The ends lost 1 base at V and 6 bases at J; junction bases unmatched: 6. This CDR3 has 15 amino acids. CDR3 sequence reads: CSARGIAGGSNEQFF. In DNA form, the CDR3 reads TGCAGTGCTAGAGGGATAGCGGGAGGCTCCAATGAGCAGTTCTTC.

This clonotype turned up a few times. The chain employs TRBV5-8 and TRBJ2-3; D gene uncertain. Deletions cut 2 bases from V and 4 bases from J, with 14 bases between. Germline values: CDR1 SGHTS, CDR2 YDEGEE. The CDR3 extends over 15 amino acids. CDR3 in DNA: TGTGCCAGCAGCTTTAGGGCTTCCTCCGCAGATACGCAGTATTTT. Protein: CASSFRASSADTQYF. Supplemented by reference TRBV5-8 and TRBJ2-3, the full variable domain reads EAGVTQSPTHLIKTRGQQATLRCSPISGHTSVYWYQQALGLGLQFLLWYDEGEERNRGNFPPRFSGRQFPNYSSELNVNALELEDSALYLCASSFRASSADTQYFGPGTRLTVL.

At least ten counts were recorded for this clonotype. V gene TRBV12-3 or TRBV12-4 combines with J gene TRBJ1-1; TRBD1 matches 7 bases. J lost 2 bases, V lost 7 bases, and 7 bases had no gene match. The CDR3 extends over 14 amino acids. CDR3: CASTADRFNTEAFF. CDR3 DNA sequence: TGTGCCAGCACCGCGGACAGGTTTAACACTGAAGCTTTCTTT.

The table lists this clonotype with a few counts. The chain links TRBV20-1 to TRBJ2-1; D is unresolved. Germline V lookup: CDR1 DFQATT, CDR2 SNEGSKA (reference sequence). The CDR3 totals 13 residues. V was pared by 8 bases and J by 2 bases, with 13 bases between. As DNA, the CDR3 is TGCAGTTCGATGGGCTTCACCTACAATGAGCAGTTCTTC. Translating it yields CSSMGFTYNEQFF.

V gene TRBV29-1 combines with J gene TRBJ1-2, with TRBD1 matching 9 bases. The ends lost 0 bases at V and 7 bases at J; junction bases unmatched: 12. The germline V gene encodes CDR1 SQVTM and CDR2 ANQGSEA. The CDR3 has 16 amino acids. For the CDR3, the DNA is TGCAGCGTTGAAGATCGCGAGACAGGGGGAGCGGGTGGCTACACCTTC. This codes for CSVEDRETGGAGGYTF.

The CDR3 loop reads CASSGDRSLTFF. CDR3 bases: TGTGCCAGCAGCGGGGACAGGAGCCTAACTTTCTTT. The chain is built from TRBV2 and TRBJ1-1, with 8 nucleotides matching TRBD1. CDR3 size: 12 residues. The trim removed 6 bases at V and 12 bases at J, leaving 9 bases unmatched. CDR1 SNHLY and CDR2 FYNNEI come from the germline V gene. Looking up the rest from reference TRBV2 and TRBJ1-1 gives the full variable domain: EPEVTQTPSHQVTQMGQEVILRCVPISNHLYFYWYRQILGQKVEFLVSFYNNEISEKSEIFDDQFSVERPDGSNFTLKIRSTKLEDSAMYFCASSGDRSLTFFGQGTRLTVV.

This rearrangement joins TRBV6-1 to TRBJ1-2, with 10 bases that match TRBD1. CDR3 length: 12 residues. J lost 6 bases, V lost 11 bases, and 6 bases had no gene match. The germline V gene has CDR1 MNHNS and CDR2 SASEGT. The DNA for the CDR3 is TGTGCCGGGGACAGGGGAGGACATGGCTACACCTTC. This translates into CAGDRGGHGYTF.

This sequence joins TRBV5-1 and TRBJ2-1; D gene unclear. The length of the CDR3 is 11 residues. Germline values: CDR1 SGHRS, CDR2 YFSETQ. Trimming removed 4 bases from V and 9 bases from J, with 8 bases in between. The CDR3 region has the DNA TGCGCCAGCAGCCAAAAGCTTGAGCAGTTCTTC. Translation: CASSQKLEQFF. The entire variable domain, with the rest obtained from reference TRBV5-1 and TRBJ2-1, is as follows: KAGVTQTPRYLIKTRGQQVTLSCSPISGHRSVSWYQQTPGQGLQFLFEYFSETQRNKGNFPGRFSGRQFSNSRSEMNVSTLELGDSALYLCASSQKLEQFFGPGTRLTVL.

The CDR3 DNA reads TGCAGTGCTAGAGATCAATGGGCTAAATTACCGCAGGAGACCCAGTACTTC. Translation gives CSARDQWAKLPQETQYF. This chain joins TRBV20-1 and TRBJ2-5, with D uncertain. This CDR3 has 17 amino acids. CDR1 is DFQATT and CDR2 is SNEGSKA in the germline V gene (reference sequence). V was cut by 0 bases and J by 5 bases, with 22 bases left in between.

This chain connects TRBV9 to TRBJ2-1, with 14 bases lining up with TRBD2. The length of the CDR3 is 16 residues. V shed 3 bases, J shed 3 bases, and the junction held 2 bases outside the gene matches. CDR1 is SGDLS and CDR2 is YYNGEE in the germline V gene. CDR3 nucleotides: TGTGCCAGCAGCGGACTAGCGGGGGGGGGCTACAATGAGCAGTTCTTC. Translating gives CASSGLAGGGYNEQFF.

This chain links TRBV6-2 or TRBV6-3 with TRBJ1-2; 7 bases align to TRBD1. This CDR3 spans 14 amino acids. Germline CDR1 MNHEY, CDR2 SVGEGT. The J segment lost 3 bases and the V segment lost 5 bases, leaving 6 bases of the junction unmatched. This CDR3 is CASSPGTAYYGYTF. CDR3 DNA sequence: TGTGCCAGCAGTCCCGGGACAGCATACTATGGCTACACCTTC.

The chain has TRBV12-3 or TRBV12-4 and TRBJ1-2; possible D gene TRBD1, 6 bases. Trimming took 7 bases from V and 10 from J, leaving 22 bases between them. The CDR3 has 14 amino acids. CDR3 protein: CASTLAGGSNPYTF. The CDR3 nucleotides are TGTGCCAGCACCCTCGCGGGGGGCAGTAATCCCTACACCTTC.

This clonotype was recorded at least ten times. V usage is TRBV24-1 and J usage is TRBJ1-4; D is unresolved. Trimming pared 5 bases from V and 6 bases from J, leaving 12 bases between. The germline CDR1 and CDR2 sequences are KGHDR and SFDVKD. The length of the CDR3 is 14 residues. The CDR3 region is CATSAPGRHEKLFF. CDR3 DNA: TGTGCCACCAGTGCGCCCGGGAGGCATGAAAAACTGTTTTTT.

The chain couples TRBV4-1 to TRBJ2-7; no reliable D call. The CDR3 spans 15 residues. Per germline, CDR1 MGHRA and CDR2 YSYEKL. V was cut by 2 bases and J by 3 bases, with 14 bases left in between. The CDR3 bases are TGCGCCAGCAGCCAACAGACCACCAATGGCTACGAGCAGTACTTC. Its translation: CASSQQTTNGYEQYF.

V gene TRBV20-1 combines with J gene TRBJ1-5; perhaps TRBD1 as D (5 bases). Trimming took 0 bases from V and 0 from J, leaving 9 bases between them. Germline lookup yields CDR1 DFQATT and CDR2 SNEGSKA (reference sequence). The CDR3 consists of 15 residues. The CDR3 bases are TGCAGTGCTAGAGATCGGACAAGTAGCAATCAGCCCCAGCATTTT. This encodes CSARDRTSSNQPQHF.

This clonotype turned up a few times. The genes are TRBV5-1 and TRBJ1-6, with D perhaps matching TRBD1 (5 bases). V gave up 4 bases and J gave up 10 bases, with 18 bases separating them. Germline V gene sequence: CDR1 SGHRS, CDR2 YFSETQ. There are 15 residues in the CDR3. In DNA, the CDR3 is TGCGCCAGCAGCCCCTCGACGGGGCGTCCGTCACCCCTCCACTTT. Protein: CASSPSTGRPSPLHF.

This clonotype was seen more than once but under ten times. The CDR3 region is CASSPQGRKSYEQYF. The CDR3 DNA follows: TGTGCCAGCAGCCCACAGGGACGGAAGTCCTACGAGCAGTACTTC. The V call is TRBV7-2, the J call TRBJ2-7, with D possibly being TRBD1 (6 bases). The germline V gene encodes CDR1 SGHTA and CDR2 FQGNSA. Trimming removed 5 bases at V and 1 base at J, with 15 bases between. The CDR3 is made up of 15 amino acids.